This T cell receptor (beta chain) stems from a study of STAT5B mutations in CD4+ large granular lymphocyte leukemia. Study background: Healthy donors showed HLA-associated enrichment of the CDR3 'QG' motif.

The study's findings and limits: TRBV06-family usage was enriched in top patient clones (8/27) versus controls (2/35). Main leukemic clonotypes were patient-specific, but around 25% appeared at low frequency elsewhere.

The survey-level immunoSEQ assay was used. Produced via immunoSEQ multiplex PCR; TCRdb's table is partial and in-frame only. The sample lists under 35,000 clones; around two thirds were seen once. This CDR3 contains 15 residues. CDR1 is SGHTA, CDR2 FQGNSA, per germline. V was trimmed by 1 base and J by 5 bases, leaving 12 bases between them. This clone was counted once. Its matching antigen is unknown. The source of this sequence is a human donor in good health. V gene TRBV7-2 combines with J gene TRBJ2-1, with TRBD2 as a possible D gene (6 bases). Input material: CD4+ T cells from blood buffy coats. The CDR3 region is CASSLDGGRNNEQFF. As DNA, the CDR3 is TGTGCCAGCAGCTTAGACGGGGGTCGGAACAATGAGCAGTTCTTC. Together with reference TRBV7-2 and TRBJ2-1, the CDR3 gives the full variable domain: GAGVSQSPSNKVTEKGKDVELRCDPISGHTALYWYRQSLGQGLEFLIYFQGNSAPDKSGLPSDRFSAERTGGSVSTLTIQRTQQEDSAVYLCASSLDGGRNNEQFFGPGTRLTVL.